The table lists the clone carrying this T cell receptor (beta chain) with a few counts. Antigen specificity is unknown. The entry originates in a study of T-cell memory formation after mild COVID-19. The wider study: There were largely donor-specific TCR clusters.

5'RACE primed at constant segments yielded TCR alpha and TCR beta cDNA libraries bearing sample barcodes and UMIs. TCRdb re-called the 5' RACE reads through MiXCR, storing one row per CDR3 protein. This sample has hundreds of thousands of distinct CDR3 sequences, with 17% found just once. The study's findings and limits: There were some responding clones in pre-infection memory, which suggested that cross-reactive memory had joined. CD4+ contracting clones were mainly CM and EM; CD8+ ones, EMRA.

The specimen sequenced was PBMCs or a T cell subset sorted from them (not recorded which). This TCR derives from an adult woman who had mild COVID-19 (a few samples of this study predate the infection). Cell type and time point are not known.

The CDR3 spells CSATLAGVSEQYF. The CDR3 DNA reads TGCAGTGCCACACTAGCGGGAGTTAGTGAGCAGTACTTC. This chain links TRBV20-1 with TRBJ2-7; TRBD2 aligns across 11 bases. The CDR3 length is 13 residues. Germline loops: CDR1 DFQATT, CDR2 SNEGSKA (reference sequence). V was pared by 6 bases and J by 7 bases, with 8 bases of the junction left unmatched.